This T cell receptor beta chain was sequenced for a study of T cell responses to AZD1222 COVID-19 vaccine. Overall study findings and caveats: Close to half of spike-specific TCRs reportedly recognize unmutated variant regions.

Concerning this clone: Its antigen remains unknown.

Using immunoSEQ multiplex PCR, the repertoire was profiled, and TCRdb retains in-frame clones only, with some absent. The repertoire holds about 160,000 clones, with under 95% as singletons. This sample comprised peripheral blood, obtained on day 0 of MenACWY control vaccination. The TCR was taken from an adult in good health.

The CDR3 DNA sequence: TGTGCCAGCAGCCACGAGATGAACACTGAAGCTTTCTTT. Protein: CASSHEMNTEAFF. V is TRBV14 and J is TRBJ1-1; no definite D call. Deletions cut 3 bases from V and 0 bases from J, with 5 bases between. Germline CDR1 SGHDN, CDR2 FVKESK. The CDR3 sequence is 13 residues long.